A selection of T cell receptor beta chains follows, all from one sample in a study of blood T cells in healthy people across ages. TCRdb ran MiXCR on the 5' RACE reads and lists one entry per CDR3 protein. The data hold about 680,000 distinct CDR3 sequences, with 49% observed a single time. The sequenced material came from blood. The receptors were sampled from a woman in her sixties or seventies in good health. Both conserved end residues are part of each CDR3. The order of the fields is D gene, J gene, clone size, V gene, CDR3 DNA, CDR3 protein. The D gene is left open where the match is weak. Where a row states a size, it is once, few, many or the class of an expanded clone; other rows omit it.

D gene: .; J gene: TRBJ1-4; clone size: few; V gene: TRBV7-8; CDR3 DNA: TGTGCCAGTAGAAAGGGCCCGTTGGGGAATGAAAAACTGTTTTTT; CDR3 protein: CASRKGPLGNEKLFF
D gene: .; J gene: TRBJ1-1; clone size: .; V gene: TRBV6-1; CDR3 DNA: TGTGCCAGCAGTGAAGCGGGACACCCGAATGAGGCTTTCTTT; CDR3 protein: CASSEAGHPNEAFF
D gene: TRBD1; J gene: TRBJ2-5; clone size: few; V gene: TRBV27; CDR3 DNA: TGTGCCAGCAGTTCTGTGGACAGGGGGCGGAAGGAGACCCAGTACTTC; CDR3 protein: CASSSVDRGRKETQYF
D gene: TRBD1; J gene: TRBJ1-2; clone size: .; V gene: TRBV6-2/TRBV6-3; CDR3 DNA: TGTGCCAGCAGCCCCTTCGGACAGGCGCTCTATGGCTACACCTTC; CDR3 protein: CASSPFGQALYGYTF
D gene: TRBD2; J gene: TRBJ2-5; clone size: .; V gene: TRBV20-1; CDR3 DNA: TGCAGTGCTATTGGGACTAGCGGGAGCCAAGAGACCCAGTACTTC; CDR3 protein: CSAIGTSGSQETQYF
D gene: .; J gene: TRBJ1-2; clone size: many; V gene: TRBV9; CDR3 DNA: TGTGCCAGCAGCGTAAGATCGGGTGGCTACACCTTC; CDR3 protein: CASSVRSGGYTF
D gene: TRBD1; J gene: TRBJ2-5; clone size: few; V gene: TRBV4-2; CDR3 DNA: TGTGCCAGCAGCCCGCGTACCGGGACAGGGGGGGAAGAGACCCAGTACTTC; CDR3 protein: CASSPRTGTGGEETQYF
D gene: .; J gene: TRBJ2-5; clone size: .; V gene: TRBV5-1; CDR3 DNA: TGCGCCAGCAGCTTGGAACGACCCCAAGAGACCCAGTACTTC; CDR3 protein: CASSLERPQETQYF
D gene: .; J gene: TRBJ2-7; clone size: few; V gene: TRBV7-2; CDR3 DNA: TGTGCCAGCAGCCCTAGGCAGGGTGGCGAGCAGTACTTC; CDR3 protein: CASSPRQGGEQYF
D gene: TRBD2; J gene: TRBJ2-1; clone size: .; V gene: TRBV10-3; CDR3 DNA: TGTGCCATCAGTGAGACTAGCGGCGAATACAATGAGCAGTTCTTC; CDR3 protein: CAISETSGEYNEQFF
D gene: .; J gene: TRBJ1-1; clone size: few; V gene: TRBV29-1; CDR3 DNA: TGCAGCGTAAGACAGGCCGGGGGCACTGAAGCTTTCTTT; CDR3 protein: CSVRQAGGTEAFF
D gene: TRBD2; J gene: TRBJ2-7; clone size: few; V gene: TRBV4-3; CDR3 DNA: TGCGCCAGCAGCCAAGATCAGCCTAGCGGGAGTGGGGGGAGCTCCTACGAGCAGTACTTC; CDR3 protein: CASSQDQPSGSGGSSYEQYF
D gene: .; J gene: TRBJ1-6; clone size: few; V gene: TRBV10-3; CDR3 DNA: TGTGCCATCAAGACCGCGTATAATTCACCCCTCCACTTT; CDR3 protein: CAIKTAYNSPLHF
D gene: TRBD1; J gene: TRBJ1-2; clone size: .; V gene: TRBV20-1; CDR3 DNA: TGCAGTGCTTTCAGGGGGTACGATGGCTACACCTTC; CDR3 protein: CSAFRGYDGYTF
D gene: TRBD2; J gene: TRBJ2-7; clone size: .; V gene: TRBV6-1; CDR3 DNA: TGTGCCAGCAGTGAGCAGCGGGGGGGTTCTTACGAGCAGTACTTC; CDR3 protein: CASSEQRGGSYEQYF
D gene: .; J gene: TRBJ1-2; clone size: .; V gene: TRBV3-1; CDR3 DNA: TGTGCCAGCAGCCACGGGCGCGGAGCTAACTATGGCTACACCTTC; CDR3 protein: CASSHGRGANYGYTF
D gene: .; J gene: TRBJ1-6; clone size: .; V gene: TRBV2; CDR3 DNA: TGTGCCAGCAGTATTCCCTCCGATAATTCACCCCTCCACTTT; CDR3 protein: CASSIPSDNSPLHF
D gene: .; J gene: TRBJ2-7; clone size: .; V gene: TRBV4-3; CDR3 DNA: TGCGCCAGCAGCCAAGAGGAACTAGGCTCCTACGAGCAGTACTTC; CDR3 protein: CASSQEELGSYEQYF
D gene: TRBD1; J gene: TRBJ2-1; clone size: few; V gene: TRBV25-1; CDR3 DNA: TGTGCCAGCAGTGCCAGGTTCGACAGGGAATACAATGAGCAGTTCTTC; CDR3 protein: CASSARFDREYNEQFF
D gene: TRBD2; J gene: TRBJ2-1; clone size: .; V gene: TRBV7-2; CDR3 DNA: TGTGCCAGCAGCTGGAGGGCGACTAGCGGGTACAATGAGCAGTTCTTC; CDR3 protein: CASSWRATSGYNEQFF
D gene: .; J gene: TRBJ2-3; clone size: .; V gene: TRBV5-1; CDR3 DNA: TGCGCCAGCAGCCTGACTTCGGTGGCAAATACGCAGTATTTT; CDR3 protein: CASSLTSVANTQYF
D gene: .; J gene: TRBJ2-4; clone size: few; V gene: TRBV29-1; CDR3 DNA: TGCAGCGTTGATGGGGGCAGGGCCAAAAACATTCAGTACTTC; CDR3 protein: CSVDGGRAKNIQYF
D gene: .; J gene: TRBJ1-5; clone size: .; V gene: TRBV28; CDR3 DNA: TGTGCCAGCAGTCCACTAGCGGATAGCAATCAGCCCCAGCATTTT; CDR3 protein: CASSPLADSNQPQHF
D gene: .; J gene: TRBJ1-1; clone size: .; V gene: TRBV15; CDR3 DNA: TGTGCCACCAGCAGAGATCTCGGGACGGCGAACACTGAAGCTTTCTTT; CDR3 protein: CATSRDLGTANTEAFF
D gene: TRBD1; J gene: TRBJ2-7; clone size: .; V gene: TRBV29-1; CDR3 DNA: TGCAGCGTTGAATCGGGACAGGGGTACAATGAGCAGTACTTC; CDR3 protein: CSVESGQGYNEQYF
D gene: .; J gene: TRBJ2-6; clone size: few; V gene: TRBV4-3; CDR3 DNA: TGCGCCAGCAGCCCGATAGCGAGACCCTCTGGGGCCAACGTCCTGACTTTC; CDR3 protein: CASSPIARPSGANVLTF
D gene: .; J gene: TRBJ2-4; clone size: .; V gene: TRBV6-5; CDR3 DNA: TGTGCCAGCAGGCCCTCGGGTCTAGCCAAAAACATTCAGTACTTC; CDR3 protein: CASRPSGLAKNIQYF